The rows below give T cell receptor beta chains drawn from one sample of a study of shared clonotypes between healthy human individuals. Assay: immunoSEQ multiplex PCR; the TCRdb copy retains only in-frame clones and omits some. The table lists some 2,500,000 clones, roughly 92% of them singletons, with approximately 0.39% in the top ten. Sample: naive CD4+ T cells from PBMCs. The receptors originated from a young man in good health. Some clones in this sample may be carry-over from other donors' samples. Each CDR3 is given with its conserved first and last residue. A D gene is named only where the DNA matches it firmly. Only part of the rows carry a size: once, few, many, or a class if the clone is expanded.

D	size	V	J	DNA	CDR3
NA	NA	TRBV28	TRBJ2-6	TGTGCCAGCAGTTATTCCTCTGGGGCCAACGTCCTGACTTTC	CASSYSSGANVLTF
TRBD1	NA	TRBV5-1	TRBJ2-5	TGCGCCAGCAGCCGCACCGGGACAGGGGGCGTGGAGACCCAGTACTTC	CASSRTGTGGVETQYF
NA	NA	TRBV5-1	TRBJ2-5	TGCGCCAGCAGCGAGACTAGTCCAGGGAAGACCCAGTACTTC	CASSETSPGKTQYF
TRBD1	NA	TRBV5-1	TRBJ2-3	TGCGCCAGCAGCTTGGGGGACAGGGCTTCGGTCACAGATACGCAGTATTTT	CASSLGDRASVTDTQYF
TRBD1	NA	TRBV11-3	TRBJ1-1	TGTGCCAGCAGCCTGACAGGGGAGTATGAAGCTTTCTTT	CASSLTGEYEAFF
TRBD1	NA	TRBV7-9	TRBJ1-2	TGTGCCAGCAGCTTGGGACAGTCACTCTATGGCTACACCTTC	CASSLGQSLYGYTF
TRBD1	once	TRBV6-1	TRBJ1-1	TGTGCCAGCAGTGAGCGGGACAGGAACACTGAAGCTTTCTTT	CASSERDRNTEAFF
TRBD1	many	TRBV28	TRBJ2-2	TGTGCCAGCAGTCCGCAACCGGGACAGGGGGCGCGCACCGGGGAGCTGTTTTTT	CASSPQPGQGARTGELFF
NA	NA	TRBV23-1	TRBJ1-2	TGCGATCATAAAACAGGGTCTAACTATGGCTACACCTTC	CDHKTGSNYGYTF
TRBD2	NA	TRBV5-6	TRBJ2-1	TGTGCCAGCAGCTTGCTTACTAGCGGGAGCCCCCCCGTGAGGCAGTTCTTC	CASSLLTSGSPPVRQFF
NA	NA	TRBV6-5	TRBJ2-7	TGTGCCAGCAGTTACTCCCGGGCCCCCCCGGGGCGCGAGCAGTACTTC	CASSYSRAPPGREQYF
NA	NA	TRBV27	TRBJ1-4	TGTGCCAGCAGTTCGCAGGGTGGCGAAAAACTGTTTTTT	CASSSQGGEKLFF
NA	NA	TRBV28	TRBJ2-7	TGTGCCAGTAAGACCGGACCCTCCTACGAGCAGTACTTC	CASKTGPSYEQYF
TRBD1	NA	TRBV18	TRBJ2-7	TGTGCCAGCTCTCAAGGGACAGGAGCCCCCTACGAGCAGTACTTC	CASSQGTGAPYEQYF
NA	NA	TRBV5-5	TRBJ2-7	TGTGCCAGCAGCTTGGGTGTCTACGAGCAGTACTTC	CASSLGVYEQYF
NA	NA	TRBV5-1	TRBJ2-3	TGCGCCAGCAGCCATACAGGGCCGCGGAGCACAGATACGCAGTATTTT	CASSHTGPRSTDTQYF
NA	once	TRBV7-6	TRBJ2-5	TGTGCCAGCAGCACACTATCCTCGGAGACCCAGTACTTC	CASSTLSSETQYF
NA	NA	TRBV19	TRBJ2-3	TGTGCCAGTAGTATAGCTCACCAAGATACGCAGTATTTT	CASSIAHQDTQYF